A single T cell receptor beta chain is shown here with its context. Its specificity is not known. The sample comes from a study of shared clonotypes between healthy human individuals. Notes on the study in general: Represented diversity (both genetic and exposure-history) was limited by the small number of donors.

It was across several immunoSEQ plates that each subset's genomic DNA was evenly split. TCRdb's copy holds only in-frame clones and misses some; the assay was immunoSEQ multiplex PCR. Among about 480,000 clones listed, almost 80% were seen once. There were no recent acute infections or vaccinations among the donors, who were healthy HIV-negative adults. The donor cohort consisted entirely of Caucasian adults residing in Nashville, Tennessee. This CDR3 contains 15 residues. Looked up from germline, CDR1 is SGHAT and CDR2 is FQNNGV. The V segment lost 5 bases and the J segment 10 bases; nucleotides outside the gene matches: 11.

The sequence was obtained from a middle-aged woman in good health. Some clones in this sample may be carry-over from other donors' samples. The chain couples TRBV11-2 to TRBJ1-6; TRBD1 matches at 7 bases. The specimen sequenced was PBMCs. Here the CDR3 reads CASSPTGNKRSPLHF. The CDR3 DNA follows: TGTGCCAGCAGCCCGACAGGGAATAAGCGCTCACCCCTCCACTTT.